This T cell receptor beta chain comes out of a study of blood T cell repertoires in COVID-19. Libraries were prepared by immunoSEQ multiplex PCR; TCRdb keeps only in-frame clonotypes and omits some of them. The sample yields 250,000 to 350,000 clones, approximately 86% seen once. Sequences were obtained from peripheral blood. This sequence originates from a woman between 50 and 59 years old with active or convalescent COVID-19.

CDR3 in DNA: TGTGCCAGCAACGTCCGCCGGACAGGGGGCTATTCCTACGAGCAGTACTTC. It specifies CASNVRRTGGYSYEQYF. This chain links TRBV13 with TRBJ2-7, with TRBD1 identical over 11 bases. The V gene's germline CDR1 is PRHDT and CDR2 FYEKMQ (reference sequence). The trim removed 7 bases at V and 1 base at J, leaving 12 bases unmatched. The CDR3 sequence is 17 residues long. The full variable domain, its missing parts supplied by reference TRBV13 and TRBJ2-7, is AAGVIQSPRHLIKEKRETATLKCYPIPRHDTVYWYQQGPGQDPQFLISFYEKMQSDKGSIPDRFSAQQFSDYHSELNMSSLELGDSALYFCASNVRRTGGYSYEQYFGPGTRLTVT.